The rows below give T cell receptor beta chains drawn from one sample of a study of blood T cell repertoires in COVID-19. Clones were read by immunoSEQ multiplex PCR, and TCRdb kept only the in-frame ones, dropping some. The table records 310,000 or so clones, about 91% of them present only once. Sample: peripheral blood. The receptors come from a man aged 25-45 years with COVID-19, enrolled during active disease. The CDR3 runs from the conserved cysteine through the conserved F or W. Fields, in order: V gene, J gene, D gene, clone size, CDR3 protein, CDR3 DNA. The D gene is left open where the match is weak. Not all rows give a size; the values are once, few, many and, for expanded clones, a class.

v_call: TRBV27; j_call: TRBJ1-6; d_call: TRBD1; clone_size: .; cdr3_aa: CASSRQGGYNSPLHF; cdr3_nt: TGTGCCAGCAGTAGACAGGGCGGGTATAATTCACCCCTCCACTTT
v_call: TRBV28; j_call: TRBJ1-4; d_call: .; clone_size: .; cdr3_aa: CASSNPPTSEKLFF; cdr3_nt: TGTGCCAGCAGCAACCCACCAACTAGTGAAAAACTGTTTTTT
v_call: TRBV18; j_call: TRBJ2-1; d_call: TRBD2; clone_size: .; cdr3_aa: CASSSVRGGLYNEQFF; cdr3_nt: TGTGCCAGCTCCAGCGTCCGGGGGGGCCTATACAATGAGCAGTTCTTC
v_call: TRBV4-2; j_call: TRBJ1-1; d_call: .; clone_size: .; cdr3_aa: CASSQTHAVGQGSEAFF; cdr3_nt: TGTGCCAGCAGCCAAACCCACGCCGTCGGGCAGGGTTCTGAAGCTTTCTTT
v_call: TRBV7-2; j_call: TRBJ2-2; d_call: .; clone_size: once; cdr3_aa: CAIHFGELFF; cdr3_nt: TGTGCCATCCACTTCGGGGAGCTGTTTTTT
v_call: TRBV10-3; j_call: TRBJ2-1; d_call: .; clone_size: .; cdr3_aa: CALRLDNNEQFF; cdr3_nt: TGTGCCCTACGTTTAGATAACAATGAGCAGTTCTTC
v_call: TRBV6-4; j_call: TRBJ1-1; d_call: TRBD1; clone_size: .; cdr3_aa: CASSDSDRGTEAFF; cdr3_nt: TGTGCCAGCAGTGACAGCGACAGGGGTACTGAAGCTTTCTTT
v_call: TRBV29-1; j_call: TRBJ1-4; d_call: .; clone_size: .; cdr3_aa: CSVEDAGGMSSEKLFF; cdr3_nt: TGCAGCGTTGAAGACGCGGGGGGCATGTCTAGTGAAAAACTGTTTTTT
v_call: TRBV24-1; j_call: TRBJ2-3; d_call: .; clone_size: .; cdr3_aa: CATSDLRLALSTDTQYF; cdr3_nt: TGTGCCACCAGTGATTTGCGGCTAGCGCTTAGCACAGATACGCAGTATTTT
v_call: TRBV2; j_call: TRBJ1-6; d_call: TRBD1; clone_size: .; cdr3_aa: CASSVQGAYNSPLHF; cdr3_nt: TGTGCCAGCAGTGTACAGGGGGCCTATAATTCACCCCTCCACTTT
v_call: TRBV7-8; j_call: TRBJ1-2; d_call: .; clone_size: once; cdr3_aa: CASSLDTHYGYTF; cdr3_nt: TGTGCCAGCAGCCTGGACACCCACTATGGCTACACCTTC
v_call: TRBV18; j_call: TRBJ2-7; d_call: TRBD1; clone_size: .; cdr3_aa: CASSGQDGEQYF; cdr3_nt: TGTGCCAGCTCAGGACAGGATGGTGAGCAGTACTTC
v_call: TRBV6-2/TRBV6-3; j_call: TRBJ2-7; d_call: .; clone_size: .; cdr3_aa: CASSYQSRGSYEQYF; cdr3_nt: TGTGCCAGCAGTTACCAATCACGGGGCTCCTACGAGCAGTACTTC
v_call: TRBV28; j_call: TRBJ1-4; d_call: TRBD1; clone_size: .; cdr3_aa: CASNRGANEKLFF; cdr3_nt: TGTGCCAGCAACAGGGGGGCTAATGAAAAACTGTTTTTT
v_call: TRBV27; j_call: TRBJ2-3; d_call: TRBD1; clone_size: .; cdr3_aa: CASSRDRSTDTQYF; cdr3_nt: TGTGCCAGCAGTCGGGACAGATCCACAGATACGCAGTATTTT
v_call: TRBV19; j_call: TRBJ1-2; d_call: TRBD1; clone_size: .; cdr3_aa: CASRDRVNYGYTF; cdr3_nt: TGTGCCAGTAGAGACAGGGTCAACTATGGCTACACCTTC
v_call: TRBV27; j_call: TRBJ1-2; d_call: .; clone_size: .; cdr3_aa: CASSLSIGALFGYTF; cdr3_nt: TGTGCCAGCAGTTTATCGATAGGGGCCCTCTTTGGCTACACCTTC
v_call: TRBV3-1/TRBV3-2; j_call: TRBJ1-3; d_call: .; clone_size: .; cdr3_aa: CASSQDQGSGNTIYF; cdr3_nt: TGTGCCAGCAGCCAAGACCAGGGCTCTGGAAACACCATATATTTT
v_call: TRBV7-2; j_call: TRBJ1-2; d_call: .; clone_size: once; cdr3_aa: CASSSLGTRGYTF; cdr3_nt: TGTGCCAGCAGCTCCCTCGGAACGAGGGGCTACACCTTC
v_call: TRBV4-2; j_call: TRBJ2-2; d_call: .; clone_size: .; cdr3_aa: CASSQKALQLSGARNPSNTGELFF; cdr3_nt: TGTGCCAGCAGCCAAAAGGCCCTTCAACTATCTGGTGCCCGGAACCCCTCGAACACCGGGGAGCTGTTTTTT
v_call: TRBV2; j_call: TRBJ2-1; d_call: TRBD2; clone_size: .; cdr3_aa: CASSRTSGRNEQFF; cdr3_nt: TGTGCCAGCAGCCGGACTAGCGGGAGAAATGAGCAGTTCTTC
v_call: TRBV5-4; j_call: TRBJ2-2; d_call: TRBD2; clone_size: .; cdr3_aa: CASSSRASGSPGELFF; cdr3_nt: TGTGCCAGCAGCTCTCGGGCTAGCGGGAGTCCCGGGGAGCTGTTTTTT
v_call: TRBV9; j_call: TRBJ2-1; d_call: .; clone_size: .; cdr3_aa: CASSVGGGGREQFF; cdr3_nt: TGTGCCAGCAGCGTAGGTGGTGGGGGCAGAGAGCAGTTCTTC
v_call: TRBV4-1; j_call: TRBJ1-1; d_call: .; clone_size: .; cdr3_aa: CASSQVIWARGTEAFF; cdr3_nt: TGCGCCAGCAGCCAAGTCATCTGGGCCCGAGGGACTGAAGCTTTCTTT
v_call: TRBV18; j_call: TRBJ2-7; d_call: .; clone_size: .; cdr3_aa: CASSPGVSHEQYF; cdr3_nt: TGTGCCAGCTCACCCGGGGTTTCCCACGAGCAGTACTTC
v_call: TRBV15; j_call: TRBJ2-2; d_call: .; clone_size: once; cdr3_aa: CATSKGKNTGELFF; cdr3_nt: TGTGCCACCAGCAAGGGGAAGAACACCGGGGAGCTGTTTTTT
v_call: TRBV19; j_call: TRBJ2-1; d_call: TRBD2; clone_size: .; cdr3_aa: CASSILPQREESYNEQFF; cdr3_nt: TGTGCCAGTAGTATTCTTCCACAGCGGGAGGAATCCTACAATGAGCAGTTCTTC
v_call: TRBV29-1; j_call: TRBJ2-1; d_call: .; clone_size: .; cdr3_aa: CSVAVTGVGNEQFF; cdr3_nt: TGCAGCGTTGCTGTAACGGGAGTCGGGAATGAGCAGTTCTTC
v_call: TRBV19; j_call: TRBJ1-1; d_call: TRBD1; clone_size: .; cdr3_aa: CASSMGVRVRDRNTEAFF; cdr3_nt: TGTGCCAGTAGTATGGGGGTTCGAGTCCGGGACAGGAACACTGAAGCTTTCTTT
v_call: TRBV7-2; j_call: TRBJ1-1; d_call: .; clone_size: .; cdr3_aa: CASSLVQGGTEAFF; cdr3_nt: TGTGCCAGCAGCTTAGTTCAGGGTGGCACTGAAGCTTTCTTT
v_call: TRBV14; j_call: TRBJ2-7; d_call: .; clone_size: .; cdr3_aa: CASSSIAPGNSYEQYF; cdr3_nt: TGTGCCAGCAGCTCAATTGCCCCGGGAAACTCCTACGAGCAGTACTTC
v_call: TRBV3-1/TRBV3-2; j_call: TRBJ2-3; d_call: .; clone_size: .; cdr3_aa: CASSQDPVEGEADTQYF; cdr3_nt: TGTGCCAGCAGCCAAGATCCCGTCGAGGGAGAGGCAGATACGCAGTATTTT
v_call: TRBV7-2; j_call: TRBJ2-5; d_call: TRBD1; clone_size: .; cdr3_aa: CASSRRGRETQYF; cdr3_nt: TGTGCCAGCAGCCGCAGGGGGAGAGAGACCCAGTACTTC
v_call: TRBV7-2; j_call: TRBJ2-7; d_call: TRBD2; clone_size: .; cdr3_aa: CASSLRRGGAKYEQYF; cdr3_nt: TGTGCCAGCAGCTTAAGGCGCGGGGGGGCGAAATACGAGCAGTACTTC
v_call: TRBV3-1/TRBV3-2; j_call: TRBJ2-7; d_call: .; clone_size: once; cdr3_aa: CASSLRDSYEQYF; cdr3_nt: TGTGCCAGCAGCCTCCGGGACTCCTACGAGCAGTACTTC
v_call: TRBV7-2; j_call: TRBJ2-2; d_call: .; clone_size: .; cdr3_aa: CASSFAGVKTGELFF; cdr3_nt: TGTGCCAGCAGCTTCGCAGGGGTGAAGACCGGGGAGCTGTTTTTT
v_call: TRBV4-2; j_call: TRBJ2-2; d_call: .; clone_size: .; cdr3_aa: CASSPFFPARGGGRSGELFF; cdr3_nt: TGTGCCAGCAGCCCCTTTTTCCCGGCTCGGGGAGGGGGGAGATCCGGGGAGCTGTTTTTT
v_call: TRBV10-3; j_call: TRBJ2-1; d_call: .; clone_size: .; cdr3_aa: CAISGIRGSEDNEQFF; cdr3_nt: TGTGCCATCAGCGGCATCCGGGGTAGCGAAGACAATGAGCAGTTCTTC
v_call: TRBV3-1/TRBV3-2; j_call: TRBJ1-4; d_call: .; clone_size: .; cdr3_aa: CASSQDVSKLFF; cdr3_nt: TGTGCCAGCAGCCAAGACGTCTCCAAACTGTTTTTT